This TCR beta chain emerged from a study of blood T cell repertoires in COVID-19. Per the study methods: Amplification with reference gene primers provided the estimates of nucleated cell counts. Sequencing used immunoSEQ multiplex PCR; TCRdb keeps in-frame clones, though not all of them. The V and J calls and clone size were taken over from that table, and D and trimming were inferred from the DNA. The table shows roughly 60,000 clones, with 70% to 90% occurring only once. This sequence originates from a human donor in a cohort sampled during active COVID-19. Sequencing was carried out using peripheral blood.

The CDR3 DNA is TGTGCCAGCAGCTTACGCGATCTCGGGGCTAGCGGGAGAGTTGGGACAGATACGCAGTATTTT. Translating it yields CASSLRDLGASGRVGTDTQYF. This rearrangement joins TRBV7-3 to TRBJ2-3; TRBD2 matches 10 bases. The CDR3 runs 21 residues. Germline V gives CDR1 SGHTA, CDR2 FQGTGA. The V gene end was trimmed by 2 bases and the J gene end by 3 bases; junction bases not matched to a gene: 20.